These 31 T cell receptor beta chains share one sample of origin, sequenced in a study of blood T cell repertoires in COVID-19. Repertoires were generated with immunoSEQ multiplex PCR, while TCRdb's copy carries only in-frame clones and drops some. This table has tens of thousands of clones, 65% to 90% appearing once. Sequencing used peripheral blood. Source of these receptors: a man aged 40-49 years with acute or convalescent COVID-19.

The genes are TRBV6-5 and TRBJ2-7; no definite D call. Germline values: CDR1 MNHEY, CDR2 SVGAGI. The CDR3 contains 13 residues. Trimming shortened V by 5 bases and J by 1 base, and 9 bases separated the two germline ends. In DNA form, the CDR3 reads TGTGCCAGCAGTATGGGCCGATCCTACGAGCAGTACTTC. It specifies CASSMGRSYEQYF.

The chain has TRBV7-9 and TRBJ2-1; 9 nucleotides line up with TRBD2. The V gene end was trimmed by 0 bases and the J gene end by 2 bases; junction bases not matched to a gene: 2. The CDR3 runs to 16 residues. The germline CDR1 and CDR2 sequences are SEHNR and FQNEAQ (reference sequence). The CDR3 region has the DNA TGTGCCAGCAGCTTAGCGCTAGCGGGAACCTACAATGAGCAGTTCTTC. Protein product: CASSLALAGTYNEQFF. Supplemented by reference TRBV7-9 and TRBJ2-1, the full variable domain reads DTGVSQNPRHKITKRGQNVTFRCDPISEHNRLYWYRQTLGQGPEFLTYFQNEAQLEKSRLLSDRFSAERPKGSFSTLEIQRTEQGDSAMYLCASSLALAGTYNEQFFGPGTRLTVL.

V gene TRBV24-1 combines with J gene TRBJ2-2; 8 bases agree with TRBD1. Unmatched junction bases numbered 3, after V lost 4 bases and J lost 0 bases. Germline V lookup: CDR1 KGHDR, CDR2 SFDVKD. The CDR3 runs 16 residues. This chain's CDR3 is CATSDSTGANTGELFF. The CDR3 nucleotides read TGTGCCACCAGTGACTCGACAGGGGCGAACACCGGGGAGCTGTTTTTT.

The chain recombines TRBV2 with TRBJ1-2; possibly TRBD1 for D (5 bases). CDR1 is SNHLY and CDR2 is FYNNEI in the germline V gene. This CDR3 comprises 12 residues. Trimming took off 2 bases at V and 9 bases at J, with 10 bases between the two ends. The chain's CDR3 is CASSESGKSYTF. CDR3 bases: TGTGCCAGCAGTGAATCAGGGAAGAGCTACACCTTC. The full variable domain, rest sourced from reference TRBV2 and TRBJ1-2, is EPEVTQTPSHQVTQMGQEVILRCVPISNHLYFYWYRQILGQKVEFLVSFYNNEISEKSEIFDDQFSVERPDGSNFTLKIRSTKLEDSAMYFCASSESGKSYTFGSGTRLTVV.

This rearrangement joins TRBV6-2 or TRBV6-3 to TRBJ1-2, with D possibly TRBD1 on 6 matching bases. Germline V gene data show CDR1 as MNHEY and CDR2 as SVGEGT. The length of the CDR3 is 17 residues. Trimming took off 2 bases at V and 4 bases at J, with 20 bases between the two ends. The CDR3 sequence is CASSYVPGEYGGYGYTF. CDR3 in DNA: TGTGCCAGCAGTTACGTTCCAGGGGAATATGGAGGCTATGGCTACACCTTC.

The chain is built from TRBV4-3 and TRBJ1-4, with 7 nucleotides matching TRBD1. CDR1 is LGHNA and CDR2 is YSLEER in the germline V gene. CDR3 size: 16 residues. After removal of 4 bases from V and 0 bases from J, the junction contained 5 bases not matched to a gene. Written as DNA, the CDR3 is TGCGCCAGCAGCCTCGGGACAGTTGCAACTAATGAAAAACTGTTTTTT. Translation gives CASSLGTVATNEKLFF.

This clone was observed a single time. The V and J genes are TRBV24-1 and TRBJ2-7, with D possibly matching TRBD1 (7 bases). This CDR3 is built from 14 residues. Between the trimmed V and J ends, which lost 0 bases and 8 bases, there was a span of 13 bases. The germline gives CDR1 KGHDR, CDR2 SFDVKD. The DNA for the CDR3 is TGTGCCACCAGTGATTTGGTGGAGGGGGCGAAGCAGTACTTC. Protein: CATSDLVEGAKQYF.

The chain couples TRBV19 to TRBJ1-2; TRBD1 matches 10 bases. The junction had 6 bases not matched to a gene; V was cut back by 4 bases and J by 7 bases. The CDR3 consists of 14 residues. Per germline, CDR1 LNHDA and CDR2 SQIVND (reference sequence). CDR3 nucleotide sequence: TGTGCCAGTAGTAACCGGGACAGGGGAGCTGGCTACACCTTC. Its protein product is CASSNRDRGAGYTF. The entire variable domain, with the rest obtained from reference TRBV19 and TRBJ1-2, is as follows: DGGITQSPKYLFRKEGQNVTLSCEQNLNHDAMYWYRQDPGQGLRLIYYSQIVNDFQKGDIAEGYSVSREKKESFPLTVTSAQKNPTAFYLCASSNRDRGAGYTFGSGTRLTVV.

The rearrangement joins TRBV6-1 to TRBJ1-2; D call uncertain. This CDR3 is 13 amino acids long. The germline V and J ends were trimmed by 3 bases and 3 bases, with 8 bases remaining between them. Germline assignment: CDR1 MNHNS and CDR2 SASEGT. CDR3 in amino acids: CASSEAGYYGYTF. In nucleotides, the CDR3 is TGTGCCAGCAGTGAGGCAGGCTACTATGGCTACACCTTC.

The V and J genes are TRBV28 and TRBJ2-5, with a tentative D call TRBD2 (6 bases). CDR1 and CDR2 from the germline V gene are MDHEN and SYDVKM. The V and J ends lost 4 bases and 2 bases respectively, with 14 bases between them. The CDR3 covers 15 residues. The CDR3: CASSSNSGGQETQYF. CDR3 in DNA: TGTGCCAGCAGTTCGAACAGTGGGGGGCAAGAGACCCAGTACTTC.

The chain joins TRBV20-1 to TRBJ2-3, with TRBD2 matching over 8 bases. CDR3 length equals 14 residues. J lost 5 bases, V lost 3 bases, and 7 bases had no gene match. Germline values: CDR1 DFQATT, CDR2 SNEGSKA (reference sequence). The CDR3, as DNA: TGCAGTGCTAGTCGGGGGGGCCCGGAAGATACGCAGTATTTT. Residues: CSASRGGPEDTQYF.

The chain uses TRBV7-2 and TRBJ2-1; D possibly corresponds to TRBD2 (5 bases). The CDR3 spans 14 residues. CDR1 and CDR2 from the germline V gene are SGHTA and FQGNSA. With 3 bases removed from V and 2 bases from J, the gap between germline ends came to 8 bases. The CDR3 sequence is CASSFTGAYNEQFF. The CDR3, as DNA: TGTGCCAGCAGCTTTACCGGGGCCTACAATGAGCAGTTCTTC.

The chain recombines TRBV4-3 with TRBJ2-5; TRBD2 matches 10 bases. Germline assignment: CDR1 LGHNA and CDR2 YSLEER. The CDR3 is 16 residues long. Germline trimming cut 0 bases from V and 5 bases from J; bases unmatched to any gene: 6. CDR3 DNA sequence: TGCGCCAGCAGCCAAGATGGGAGCGGGGGGGTTGAGACCCAGTACTTC. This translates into CASSQDGSGGVETQYF.

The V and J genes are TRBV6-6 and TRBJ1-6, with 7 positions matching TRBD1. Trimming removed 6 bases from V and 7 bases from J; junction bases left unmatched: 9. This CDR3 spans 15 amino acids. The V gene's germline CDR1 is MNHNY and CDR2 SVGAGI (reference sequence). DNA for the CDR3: TGTGCCAGCAGCCCCCAAGGGACAGTAAATTCACCCCTCCACTTT. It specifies CASSPQGTVNSPLHF.

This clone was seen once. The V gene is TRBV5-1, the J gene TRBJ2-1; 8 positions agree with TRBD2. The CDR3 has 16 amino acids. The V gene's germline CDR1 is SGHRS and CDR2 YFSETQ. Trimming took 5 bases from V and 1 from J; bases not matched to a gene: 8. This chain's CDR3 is CASRISVAGSYNEQFF. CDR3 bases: TGCGCCAGCAGAATTAGTGTAGCGGGGTCCTACAATGAGCAGTTCTTC.

The CDR3 coding sequence is TGTGCCACCAGTGACCAAAGACAGTATGGCTACACCTTC. Translated: CATSDQRQYGYTF. This chain links TRBV24-1 with TRBJ1-2; D may be TRBD1 (5 bases). V shed 4 bases and J shed 5 bases, with 10 bases lying between them. Germline assignment: CDR1 KGHDR and CDR2 SFDVKD. The CDR3 consists of 13 residues.

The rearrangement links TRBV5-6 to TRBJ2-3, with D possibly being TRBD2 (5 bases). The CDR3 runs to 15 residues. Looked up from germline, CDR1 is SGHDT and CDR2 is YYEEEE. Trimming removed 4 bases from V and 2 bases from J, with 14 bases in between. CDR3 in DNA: TGTGCCAGCAGCCCCGGGCTAGCTGCCACAGATACGCAGTATTTT. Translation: CASSPGLAATDTQYF.

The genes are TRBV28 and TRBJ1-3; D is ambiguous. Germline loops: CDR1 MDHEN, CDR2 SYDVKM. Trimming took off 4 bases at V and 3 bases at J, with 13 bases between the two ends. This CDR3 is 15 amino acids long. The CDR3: CASSSPTLVGNTIYF. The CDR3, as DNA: TGTGCCAGCAGTTCCCCAACGTTAGTTGGAAACACCATATATTTT.

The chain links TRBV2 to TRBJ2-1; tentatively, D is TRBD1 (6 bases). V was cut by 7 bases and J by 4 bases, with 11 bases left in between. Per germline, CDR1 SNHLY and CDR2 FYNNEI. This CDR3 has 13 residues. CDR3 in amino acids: CASKGDGYNEQFF. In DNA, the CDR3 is TGTGCCAGCAAGGGGGACGGTTACAATGAGCAGTTCTTC.

The CDR3 reads CAWTNQRGGGGGELFF. In DNA, the CDR3 is TGTGCCTGGACCAACCAGAGGGGGGGTGGTGGCGGGGAGCTGTTTTTT. The V call is TRBV30, the J call TRBJ2-2, with a weak D call TRBD2 (7 bases). The CDR3 has 16 amino acids. The germline CDR1 and CDR2 sequences are GTSNPN and SVGIG (reference sequence). Trimming took 4 bases from V and 7 from J, leaving 22 bases between them.

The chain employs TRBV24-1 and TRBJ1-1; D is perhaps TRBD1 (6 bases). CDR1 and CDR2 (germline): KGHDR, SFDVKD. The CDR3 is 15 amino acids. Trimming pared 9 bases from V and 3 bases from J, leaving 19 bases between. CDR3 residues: CATRNSIAGDTEAFF. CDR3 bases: TGTGCCACCCGAAACTCTATCGCAGGGGACACTGAAGCTTTCTTT.

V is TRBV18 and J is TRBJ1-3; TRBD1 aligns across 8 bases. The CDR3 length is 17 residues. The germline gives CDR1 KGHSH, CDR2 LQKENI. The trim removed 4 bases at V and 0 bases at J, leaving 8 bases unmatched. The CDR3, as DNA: TGTGCCAGCTCACGGATCGGGACAGGAGACTCTGGAAACACCATATATTTT. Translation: CASSRIGTGDSGNTIYF.

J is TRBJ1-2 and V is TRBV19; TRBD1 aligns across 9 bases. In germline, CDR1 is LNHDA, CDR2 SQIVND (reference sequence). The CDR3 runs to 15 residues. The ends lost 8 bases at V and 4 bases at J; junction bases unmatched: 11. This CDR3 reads CASWAWTGVAYGYTF. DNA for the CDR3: TGTGCCAGTTGGGCTTGGACAGGGGTCGCCTATGGCTACACCTTC.

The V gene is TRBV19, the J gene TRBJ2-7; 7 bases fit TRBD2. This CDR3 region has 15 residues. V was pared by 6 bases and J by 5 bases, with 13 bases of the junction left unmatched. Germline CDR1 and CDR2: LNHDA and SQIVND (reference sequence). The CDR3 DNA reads TGTGCCAGTAGCCGTGTTGCTGGGGGGACTAACGAGCAGTACTTC. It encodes CASSRVAGGTNEQYF.

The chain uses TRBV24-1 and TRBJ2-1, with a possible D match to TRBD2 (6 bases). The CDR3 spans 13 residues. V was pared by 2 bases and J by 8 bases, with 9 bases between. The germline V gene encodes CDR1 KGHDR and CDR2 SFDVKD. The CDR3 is CATSDSLAYEQFF. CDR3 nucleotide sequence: TGTGCCACCAGTGATTCCCTAGCGTATGAGCAGTTCTTC.

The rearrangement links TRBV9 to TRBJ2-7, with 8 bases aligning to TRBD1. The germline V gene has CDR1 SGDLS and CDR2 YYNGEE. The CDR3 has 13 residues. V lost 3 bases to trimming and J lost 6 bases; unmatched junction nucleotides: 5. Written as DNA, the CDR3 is TGTGCCAGCAGCGCGCAGACAGGGGCCGAGCAGTACTTC. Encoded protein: CASSAQTGAEQYF.

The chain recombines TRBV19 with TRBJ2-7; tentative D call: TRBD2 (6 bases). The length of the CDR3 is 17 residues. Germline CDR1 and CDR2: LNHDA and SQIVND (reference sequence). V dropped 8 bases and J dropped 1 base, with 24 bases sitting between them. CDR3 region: CASGRNDLGGLSYEQYF. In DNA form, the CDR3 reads TGTGCCAGTGGGCGAAACGATTTAGGAGGGCTTTCCTACGAGCAGTACTTC.

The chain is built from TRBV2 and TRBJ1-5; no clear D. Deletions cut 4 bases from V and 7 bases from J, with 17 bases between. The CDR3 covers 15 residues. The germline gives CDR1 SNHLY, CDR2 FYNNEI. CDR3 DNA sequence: TGTGCCAGCAGTGTTTTCTCGGGATCCCGCCAGCCCCAGCATTTT. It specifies CASSVFSGSRQPQHF.

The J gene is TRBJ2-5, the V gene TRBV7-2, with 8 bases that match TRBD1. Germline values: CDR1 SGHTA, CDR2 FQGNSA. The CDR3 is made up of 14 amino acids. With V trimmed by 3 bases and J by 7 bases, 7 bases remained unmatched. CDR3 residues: CASSFTQGVGTQYF. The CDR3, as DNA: TGTGCCAGCAGCTTTACACAGGGGGTGGGGACCCAGTACTTC.

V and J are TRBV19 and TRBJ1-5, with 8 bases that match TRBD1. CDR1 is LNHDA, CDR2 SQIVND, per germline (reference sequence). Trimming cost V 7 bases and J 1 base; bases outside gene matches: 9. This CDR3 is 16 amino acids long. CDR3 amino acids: CASTRTGWVSNQPQHF. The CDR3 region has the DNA TGTGCCAGTACTCGGACAGGGTGGGTAAGCAATCAGCCCCAGCATTTT.

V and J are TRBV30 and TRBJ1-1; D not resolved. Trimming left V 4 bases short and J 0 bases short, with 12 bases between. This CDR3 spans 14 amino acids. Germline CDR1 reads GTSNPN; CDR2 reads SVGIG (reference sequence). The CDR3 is CAWTLPQMNTEAFF. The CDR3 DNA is TGTGCCTGGACCCTGCCCCAGATGAACACTGAAGCTTTCTTT. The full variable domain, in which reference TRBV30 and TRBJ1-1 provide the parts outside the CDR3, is SQTIHQWPATLVQPVGSPLSLECTVEGTSNPNLYWYRQAAGRGLQLLFYSVGIGQISSEVPQNLSASRPQDRQFILSSKKLLLSDSGFYLCAWTLPQMNTEAFFGQGTRLTVV.